This TCR beta chain originates from a study of T cell repertoires in cytomegalovirus infection. Study-level information: Public TCR beta signatures indicated both CMV infection and matching HLA type.

Of note for this clonotype: The target antigen is unknown.

Points from the study as a whole: Individuals carrying CMV plus the relevant HLA were identified by cumulative frequency of public TCR beta families. CMV-specific TCR beta clonotypes restricted by HLA-C dominated the ex vivo response.

TCRdb reanalysed the reads using MiXCR and keeps one entry per CDR3 protein. Counted here are roughly 720,000 distinct CDR3 sequences, under 40% occurring once; the ten biggest clones make up 2.5% to 3.5%. The clonotype comes from a human donor in good health (CMV status not recorded). Some clones in this sample may be carry-over from other donors' samples. Specimen: PBMCs.

This CDR3 is CASSLGRVTEAFF. CDR3 sequence (DNA): TGTGCCAGCAGCTTAGGCAGGGTCACTGAAGCTTTCTTT. This rearrangement joins TRBV7-3 to TRBJ1-1; the D gene is possibly TRBD1 (5 bases). The germline V and J ends were trimmed by 2 bases and 4 bases, with 8 bases remaining between them. CDR3 length equals 13 residues. Germline lookup yields CDR1 SGHTA and CDR2 FQGTGA.